What follows is one T cell receptor beta chain and its context. Clones were sequenced by immunoSEQ multiplex PCR, and TCRdb holds only the in-frame ones, with some missing. The sample records about 73,000 clones, roughly 91% being singletons. Germline CDR1 MNHEY, CDR2 SVGAGI. This CDR3 has 14 residues. Trimming took 9 bases from V and 6 from J; bases not matched to a gene: 11. The data are from a study of PD-L1 blockade in urothelial cancer. The sample was PBMCs, taken around atezolizumab (anti-PD-L1) treatment. This receptor was identified in a man aged 60 to 69 with urothelial cancer. V usage is TRBV6-5 and J usage is TRBJ2-3; 8 bases fit TRBD2. CDR3 in amino acids: CARRVAGGPDTQYF. The CDR3 bases are TGTGCCAGGCGCGTGGCGGGAGGACCCGATACGCAGTATTTT.